A single sample gave rise to the 32 T cell receptor beta chains below, sequenced in a study of post-analysis software for immune sequencing data. No antigen has been assigned to these receptors. Built from TCR beta cDNA, the libraries had unique molecular identifiers in them. TCRdb redid the calling of the PCR reads with MiXCR, one entry per CDR3 protein. This sample carries approximately 440,000 distinct CDR3 sequences, less than 45% of them seen once, and the ten largest clones take 12%. Study-wide points: Four to six TRBV segments were more frequent in patients than controls; TRBV5-6, TRBV5-1 and TRBV20-1 belonged to this group.

The sequencing sample was made of blood. All receptors come from a girl aged 10 to 17 with multiple sclerosis.

This sequence joins TRBV7-2 and TRBJ2-3; 8 bases are shared with TRBD2. The CDR3 is made up of 15 amino acids. V was clipped by 4 bases and J by 3 bases; unmatched bases: 6. Germline-derived CDR1 and CDR2 are SGHTA and FQGNSA. The CDR3 sequence is CASSSPGRATDTQYF. The CDR3 region has the DNA TGTGCCAGCAGCTCCCCCGGGAGGGCAACAGATACGCAGTATTTT.

The sample holds one count of this clonotype. The rearrangement links TRBV12-3 or TRBV12-4 to TRBJ1-6; 8 nucleotides align to TRBD1. This CDR3 contains 16 residues. The trim removed 6 bases at V and 12 bases at J, leaving 16 bases unmatched. Written as DNA, the CDR3 is TGTGCCAGCAGCCGTACGGGACAGGAAGACGTGGTACCCCTCCACTTT. As protein: CASSRTGQEDVVPLHF.

The V and J genes are TRBV5-1 and TRBJ2-7; no reliable D call. CDR3 length: 13 residues. The V gene lost 4 bases and the J gene lost 4 bases, with 12 bases spanning the gap. Germline lookup yields CDR1 SGHRS and CDR2 YFSETQ. Here the CDR3 reads CASSRTDGYEQYF. In DNA form, the CDR3 reads TGCGCCAGCAGCCGGACCGACGGTTACGAGCAGTACTTC. Complete variable domain (other parts from reference TRBV5-1 and TRBJ2-7): KAGVTQTPRYLIKTRGQQVTLSCSPISGHRSVSWYQQTPGQGLQFLFEYFSETQRNKGNFPGRFSGRQFSNSRSEMNVSTLELGDSALYLCASSRTDGYEQYFGPGTRLTVT.

The chain links TRBV24-1 to TRBJ2-1, with TRBD2 matching over 9 bases. J lost 5 bases, V lost 4 bases, and 2 bases had no gene match. CDR1 KGHDR and CDR2 SFDVKD come from the germline V gene. This CDR3 is built from 14 residues. The DNA of the CDR3 is TGTGCCACCAGTGAGGGACTAGCCGACAATGAGCAGTTCTTC. Protein product: CATSEGLADNEQFF.

With regard to this clonotype: At one boundary the junction diverges from the germline segment, which might be a read error. The V gene is TRBV2, the J gene TRBJ1-1, with 8 bases that match TRBD1. The CDR3 is 13 residues long. Germline V lookup: CDR1 SNHLY, CDR2 FYNNEI. The CDR3 loop reads CASRDRANTGAFF. CDR3 sequence (DNA): TGTGCCAGCAGGGACAGGGCGAACACTGGAGCTTTCTTT.

This clonotype is a singleton in its sample. V gene TRBV7-2 combines with J gene TRBJ2-7; 8 nucleotides agree with TRBD2. This CDR3 is built from 18 residues. V shed 1 base and J 3 bases; nucleotides not matched to a gene: 14. The germline V gene has CDR1 SGHTA and CDR2 FQGNSA. For the CDR3, the DNA is TGTGCCAGCAGCTTAGGGCCCCGGGCTAGCGGGCGTATCTACGAGCAGTACTTC. This sequence encodes CASSLGPRASGRIYEQYF.

The chain is built from TRBV29-1 and TRBJ1-2; possible D gene TRBD1, 6 bases. This CDR3 is built from 12 residues. The germline V and J ends were trimmed by 6 bases and 6 bases, with 14 bases remaining between them. Germline values: CDR1 SQVTM, CDR2 ANQGSEA. The CDR3 DNA is TGCAGCGTAGAGGACAGAAACGATGGCTACACCTTC. The encoded protein is CSVEDRNDGYTF.

V gene TRBV20-1 combines with J gene TRBJ2-1; D is undetermined. The CDR3 contains 8 residues. Germline CDR1 DFQATT, CDR2 SNEGSKA (reference sequence). With 0 bases removed from V and 15 bases from J, the gap between germline ends came to 3 bases. The CDR3 DNA reads as TGCAGTGCTAGAGAAACGTTCTTC. Protein product: CSARETFF.

This chain connects TRBV6-1 to TRBJ2-3; D gene ambiguous. Germline values: CDR1 MNHNS, CDR2 SASEGT. V lost 5 bases, J lost 0 bases, and 9 bases lay in between. This CDR3 is 14 amino acids long. This chain's CDR3 is CASSPSPSTDTQYF. The CDR3 nucleotides are TGTGCCAGCAGTCCGTCCCCTAGCACAGATACGCAGTATTTT.

This clonotype was observed a handful of times. The chain joins TRBV20-1 to TRBJ1-2; no reliable D call. Germline CDR1 reads DFQATT; CDR2 reads SNEGSKA (reference sequence). The CDR3 contains 10 residues. V lost 3 bases and J 4 bases, leaving 3 bases between the germline ends. In DNA, the CDR3 is TGCAGTGCTAGGCCCTATGGCTACACCTTC. It specifies CSARPYGYTF.

The chain joins TRBV4-1 to TRBJ2-2; no clear D gene. The CDR3 is made up of 14 amino acids. V gave up 1 base and J gave up 2 bases, with 5 bases separating them. Germline V gene data show CDR1 as MGHRA and CDR2 as YSYEKL. The CDR3 bases are TGCGCCAGCAGCCAAGTGCAAAACACCGGGGAGCTGTTTTTT. Translated: CASSQVQNTGELFF.

The rearrangement links TRBV29-1 to TRBJ1-2; a weak D match, TRBD1 (5 bases). This CDR3 contains 11 residues. V gave up 3 bases and J gave up 8 bases, with 10 bases separating them. Per the germline V gene, CDR1 is SQVTM and CDR2 is ANQGSEA. This chain's CDR3 is CSVDLRDGYTF. The CDR3 coding sequence is TGCAGCGTTGACTTAAGGGACGGCTACACCTTC.

On this clonotype itself: A much larger clone sits a single nucleotide away, making a read error possible. CDR3 coding DNA: TGCAGTGCTGGCGGCCGGGACAAAGGGTCCTACGAGCAGTACTTC. Its protein is CSAGGRDKGSYEQYF. This rearrangement joins TRBV20-1 to TRBJ2-4; TRBD1 might be the D (6 bases). The J call may be wrong; the DNA end is better matched by TRBJ2-7. The CDR3 is 15 amino acids. Germline values: CDR1 DFQATT, CDR2 SNEGSKA (reference sequence).

The V call is TRBV3-1, the J call TRBJ2-7; TRBD2 matches 7 bases. Unmatched junction bases numbered 8, after V lost 3 bases and J lost 12 bases. From germline, CDR1 is LGHDT and CDR2 YNNKEL (reference sequence). This CDR3 contains 12 residues. The CDR3 coding sequence is TGTGCCAGCAGCCAGGGACTACGATCTTCGTACTTC. This codes for CASSQGLRSSYF.

This clonotype has a handful of counts. This chain connects TRBV29-1 to TRBJ2-4; D is uncertain. The germline V gene encodes CDR1 SQVTM and CDR2 ANQGSEA. Trimming pared 1 base from V and 7 bases from J, leaving 11 bases between. The CDR3 spans 13 residues. The CDR3 here is CSVEGTPRNIQYF. The CDR3, as DNA: TGCAGCGTTGAAGGGACCCCCAGGAACATTCAGTACTTC.

This clonotype has just a few counts. The rearrangement uses TRBV20-1 and TRBJ2-1; D is undetermined. The CDR3 is made up of 17 amino acids. Trimming took 0 bases from V and 9 from J, leaving 24 bases between them. Germline V lookup: CDR1 DFQATT, CDR2 SNEGSKA (reference sequence). CDR3 in DNA: TGCAGTGCTAGAGATCTCACAACCGCACCGTCGATTGGTGAGCAGTTCTTC. It yields the protein CSARDLTTAPSIGEQFF.

This clonotype has only one observation. This chain connects TRBV5-1 to TRBJ2-3, with 12 positions matching TRBD2. V trimming: 3 bases; J trimming: 2 bases; junction bases outside the gene matches: 4. CDR3 length: 16 amino acids. Looked up from germline, CDR1 is SGHRS and CDR2 is YFSETQ. This chain's CDR3 is CASSSRTSGTTDTQYF. In DNA, the CDR3 is TGCGCCAGCAGCTCCCGGACTAGCGGGACCACAGATACGCAGTATTTT.

The sample holds a few counts of this clonotype. This chain connects TRBV9 to TRBJ2-5; D is perhaps TRBD1 (6 bases). CDR1 and CDR2 (germline): SGDLS, YYNGEE. Trimming removed 0 bases from V and 4 bases from J, with 22 bases in between. CDR3 length: 18 amino acids. CDR3 region: CASSVATSAYRVPETQYF. CDR3 nucleotide sequence: TGTGCCAGCAGCGTAGCTACGTCGGCCTACAGGGTGCCAGAGACCCAGTACTTC.

The table lists this clonotype with a few counts. This sequence joins TRBV29-1 and TRBJ1-2, with D unresolved. CDR1 is SQVTM, CDR2 ANQGSEA, per germline. CDR3 length equals 13 residues. Trimming took off 7 bases at V and 5 bases at J, with 17 bases between the two ends. The CDR3 sequence is CSERTVSLYGYTF. The CDR3 DNA reads as TGCAGCGAGCGGACTGTCTCCCTGTATGGCTACACCTTC.

This clonotype turned up a few times. The chain recombines TRBV29-1 with TRBJ2-2, with no clear D. Germline lookup yields CDR1 SQVTM and CDR2 ANQGSEA. The CDR3 has 11 amino acids. Trimming removed 7 bases from V and 8 bases from J, with 11 bases in between. CDR3 in DNA: TGCAGCGGGAGAGCTGCGGGGGAGCTGTTTTTT. This sequence encodes CSGRAAGELFF.

This clonotype was seen only a few times. V usage is TRBV6-2 or TRBV6-3 and J usage is TRBJ2-1, with TRBD1 matching over 7 bases. The CDR3 totals 17 residues. Germline CDR1 is MNHEY and CDR2 is SVGEGT. The V and J ends lost 2 bases and 2 bases, in that order; junction bases with no gene match: 9. The CDR3 region has the DNA TGTGCCAGCAGTTACCCAACGACAGGGTTTCCCTACAATGAGCAGTTCTTC. As protein: CASSYPTTGFPYNEQFF.

As to this clonotype: One end of the junction varies from germline; a read error may be responsible. The chain combines TRBV27 with TRBJ2-7; D uncertain. CDR1 is MNHEY and CDR2 is SMNVEV in the germline V gene (reference sequence). The CDR3 covers 14 residues. The CDR3 nucleotides are TGTCCCAGCAGTCCGCAGGTAACGGCCTACGAGCAGTACTTC. Translation: CPSSPQVTAYEQYF.

The chain is built from TRBV24-1 and TRBJ2-1; 12 bases are a match to TRBD2. Germline V CDR1 and CDR2: KGHDR, SFDVKD. The CDR3 sequence is 15 residues long. Unmatched junction bases numbered 7, after V lost 7 bases and J lost 7 bases. CDR3 loop: CATRTSSGRANEQFF. The CDR3 DNA reads as TGTGCCACCAGAACATCTAGCGGGAGGGCAAATGAGCAGTTCTTC.

This clonotype occurred a few times. The CDR3 DNA follows: TGTGCCAGCAGCTTGGGTGGGGGACAGGGTGAAGAGACCCAGTACTTC. It translates to CASSLGGGQGEETQYF. The V gene is TRBV5-5, the J gene TRBJ2-5; 9 bases agree with TRBD1. Germline trimming cut 0 bases from V and 3 bases from J; bases unmatched to any gene: 6. The CDR3 is 16 residues long. CDR1 and CDR2 from the germline V gene are SGHKS and YYEKEE (reference sequence).

This chain connects TRBV28 to TRBJ1-2; TRBD1 might be the D (6 bases). The germline CDR1 and CDR2 sequences are MDHEN and SYDVKM. Trimming took off 4 bases at V and 4 bases at J, with 16 bases between the two ends. The CDR3 totals 15 residues. CDR3 nucleotide sequence: TGTGCCAGCAGTTCTTACGACCGGGACATCTATGGCTACACCTTC. Translating it yields CASSSYDRDIYGYTF.

This clonotype turned up a few times. This rearrangement joins TRBV7-2 to TRBJ2-7, with D perhaps TRBD1 (5 bases). CDR1 and CDR2 from the germline V gene are SGHTA and FQGNSA. V lost 3 bases and J lost 3, with 15 bases in between. This CDR3 has 15 residues. The CDR3 region has the DNA TGTGCCAGCAGCTTGTCTAGGGGATTCTTCTACGAGCAGTACTTC. This translates into CASSLSRGFFYEQYF.

This chain joins TRBV4-2 and TRBJ1-4; maybe TRBD1 (6 bases). Germline V CDR1 and CDR2: LGHNA, YNFKEQ. V was clipped by 8 bases and J by 1 base, with 23 bases between them. The CDR3 runs 18 residues. The DNA for the CDR3 is TGTGCCAGCTGGCCCTTAAAACAGGGTCGAGTAACTAATGAAAAACTGTTTTTT. It translates to CASWPLKQGRVTNEKLFF.

Comments on this clonotype: One end of the junction is discordant with germline, which a read error may explain. This chain uses TRBV7-3 with TRBJ1-5, with D hard to call. Germline CDR1 and CDR2: SGHTA and FQGTGA. The CDR3 is 15 residues long. The CDR3: CAGSLTVAGNQPQHF. The CDR3 DNA follows: TGTGCCGGCAGCTTAACGGTGGCGGGGAATCAGCCCCAGCATTTT. Based on the CDR3 plus reference TRBV7-3 and TRBJ1-5, the full variable domain is GAGVSQTPSNKVTEKGKYVELRCDPISGHTALYWYRQSLGQGPEFLIYFQGTGAADDSGLPNDRFFAVRPEGSVSTLKIQRTERGDSAVYLCAGSLTVAGNQPQHFGDGTRLSIL.

The chain couples TRBV6-2 or TRBV6-3 to TRBJ2-3; maybe TRBD1 (6 bases). This CDR3 is built from 15 residues. V was pared by 8 bases and J by 2 bases, with 17 bases between. Per the germline V gene, CDR1 is MNHEY and CDR2 is SVGEGT. CDR3 nucleotides: TGTGCCAGCGGGACCAGGGGAACTTCCACAGATACGCAGTATTTT. As protein: CASGTRGTSTDTQYF.

The chain carries TRBV20-1 and TRBJ2-7; TRBD1 might be the D (5 bases). CDR3 size: 13 residues. V lost 3 bases and J lost 0, with 9 bases in between. Germline loops: CDR1 DFQATT, CDR2 SNEGSKA (reference sequence). The CDR3 loop is CSASKGNSYEQYF. CDR3 nucleotides: TGCAGTGCTAGTAAGGGGAACTCCTACGAGCAGTACTTC.

V usage is TRBV15 and J usage is TRBJ2-1, with D hard to call. V lost 0 bases to trimming and J lost 10 bases, with 7 bases between them. The CDR3 is made up of 12 amino acids. The germline V gene has CDR1 LNHNV and CDR2 YYDKDF (reference sequence). The DNA for the CDR3 is TGTGCCACCAGCAGAGAGGTCGGCGAGCAGTTCTTC. This translates into CATSREVGEQFF. Full variable domain (missing parts from reference TRBV15 and TRBJ2-1): DAMVIQNPRYQVTQFGKPVTLSCSQTLNHNVMYWYQQKSSQAPKLLFHYYDKDFNNEADTPDNFQSRRPNTSFCFLDIRSPGLGDTAMYLCATSREVGEQFFGPGTRLTVL.

The genes are TRBV29-1 and TRBJ2-5, with D possibly TRBD2 on 5 matching bases. TRBJ2-7 explains the end of the DNA better; the J call may be wrong. Germline loops: CDR1 SQVTM, CDR2 ANQGSEA. The CDR3 runs 11 residues. CDR3 amino acids: CSVGQDCEQYF. In DNA, the CDR3 is TGCAGCGTTGGGCAGGACTGCGAGCAGTACTTC.